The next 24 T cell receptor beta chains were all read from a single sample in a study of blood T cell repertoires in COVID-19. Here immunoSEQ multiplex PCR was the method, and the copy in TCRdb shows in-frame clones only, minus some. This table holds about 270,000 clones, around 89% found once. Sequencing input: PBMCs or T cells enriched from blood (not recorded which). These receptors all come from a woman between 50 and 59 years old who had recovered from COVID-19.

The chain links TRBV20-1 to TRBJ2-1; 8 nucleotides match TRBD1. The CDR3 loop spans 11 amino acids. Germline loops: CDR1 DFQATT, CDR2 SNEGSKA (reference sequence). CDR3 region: CRPDRDHEQFF. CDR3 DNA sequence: TGCAGGCCGGACAGGGACCATGAGCAGTTCTTC.

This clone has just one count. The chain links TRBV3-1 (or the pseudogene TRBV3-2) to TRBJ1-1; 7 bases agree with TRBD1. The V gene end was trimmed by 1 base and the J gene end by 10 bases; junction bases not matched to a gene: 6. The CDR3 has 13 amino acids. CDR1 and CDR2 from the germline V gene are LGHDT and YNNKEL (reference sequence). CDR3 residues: CASSQATTGPAFF. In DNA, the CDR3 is TGTGCCAGCAGCCAAGCAACGACAGGGCCAGCTTTCTTT.

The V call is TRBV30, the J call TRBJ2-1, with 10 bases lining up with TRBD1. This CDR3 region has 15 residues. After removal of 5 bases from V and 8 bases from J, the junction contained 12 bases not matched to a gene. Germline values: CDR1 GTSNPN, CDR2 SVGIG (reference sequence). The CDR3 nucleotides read TGTGCCTGGGCTCGGGGACAGGGGAGTGGGGATGAGCAGTTCTTC. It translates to CAWARGQGSGDEQFF. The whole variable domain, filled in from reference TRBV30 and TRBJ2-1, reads SQTIHQWPATLVQPVGSPLSLECTVEGTSNPNLYWYRQAAGRGLQLLFYSVGIGQISSEVPQNLSASRPQDRQFILSSKKLLLSDSGFYLCAWARGQGSGDEQFFGPGTRLTVL.

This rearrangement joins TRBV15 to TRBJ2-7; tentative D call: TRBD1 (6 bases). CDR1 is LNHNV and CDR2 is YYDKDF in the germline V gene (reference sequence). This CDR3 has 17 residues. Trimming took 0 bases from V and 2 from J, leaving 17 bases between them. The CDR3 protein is CATSRDFGPQGTYEQYF. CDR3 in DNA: TGTGCCACCAGCAGAGATTTCGGCCCACAGGGCACCTACGAGCAGTACTTC.

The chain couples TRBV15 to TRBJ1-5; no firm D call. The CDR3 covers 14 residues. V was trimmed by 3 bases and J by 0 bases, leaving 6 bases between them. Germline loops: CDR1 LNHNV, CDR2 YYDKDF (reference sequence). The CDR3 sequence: CATSRTGSNQPQHF. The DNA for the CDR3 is TGTGCCACCAGCAGGACGGGTAGCAATCAGCCCCAGCATTTT.

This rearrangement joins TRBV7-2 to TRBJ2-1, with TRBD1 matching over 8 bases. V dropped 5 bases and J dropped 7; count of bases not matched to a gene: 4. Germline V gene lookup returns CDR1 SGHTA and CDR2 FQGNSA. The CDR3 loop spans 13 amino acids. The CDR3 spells CASSPDRVNEQFF. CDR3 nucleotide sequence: TGTGCCAGCAGCCCGGACAGGGTAAATGAGCAGTTCTTC.

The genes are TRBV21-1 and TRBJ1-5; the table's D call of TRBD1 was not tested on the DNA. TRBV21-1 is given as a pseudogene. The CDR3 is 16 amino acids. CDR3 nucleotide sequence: TGTGCCAGCAGCAAAGCGCGCAGGGTCGGCAATCAGCCCCAGCATTTT. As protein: CASSKARRVGNQPQHF.

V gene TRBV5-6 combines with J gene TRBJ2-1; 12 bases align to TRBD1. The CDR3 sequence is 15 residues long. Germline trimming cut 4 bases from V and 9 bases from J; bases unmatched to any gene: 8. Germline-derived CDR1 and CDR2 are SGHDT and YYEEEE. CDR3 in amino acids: CASSPRDRGRGEQFF. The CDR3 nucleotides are TGTGCCAGCAGCCCCCGGGACAGGGGGCGCGGTGAGCAGTTCTTC.

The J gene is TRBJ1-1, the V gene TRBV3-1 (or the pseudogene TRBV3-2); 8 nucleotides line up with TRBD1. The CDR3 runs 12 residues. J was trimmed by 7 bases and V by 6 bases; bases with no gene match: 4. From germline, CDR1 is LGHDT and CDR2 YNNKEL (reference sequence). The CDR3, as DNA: TGTGCCAGCAGACCACAGGGGGGTGAAGCTTTCTTT. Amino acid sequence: CASRPQGGEAFF.

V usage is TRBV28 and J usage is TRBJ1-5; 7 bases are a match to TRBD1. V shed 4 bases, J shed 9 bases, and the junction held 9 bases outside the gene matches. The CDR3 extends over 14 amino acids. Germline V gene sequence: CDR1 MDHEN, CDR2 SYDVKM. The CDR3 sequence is CASSSTGSPRPQHF. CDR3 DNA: TGTGCCAGCAGTTCGACAGGGTCCCCGCGGCCCCAGCATTTT.

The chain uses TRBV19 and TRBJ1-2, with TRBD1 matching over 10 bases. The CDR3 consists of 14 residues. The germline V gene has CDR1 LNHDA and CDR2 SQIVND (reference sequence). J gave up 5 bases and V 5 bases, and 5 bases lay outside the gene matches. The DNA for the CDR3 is TGTGCCAGTAGTCTCCGGACAGGGGGTTATGGCTACACCTTC. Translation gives CASSLRTGGYGYTF.

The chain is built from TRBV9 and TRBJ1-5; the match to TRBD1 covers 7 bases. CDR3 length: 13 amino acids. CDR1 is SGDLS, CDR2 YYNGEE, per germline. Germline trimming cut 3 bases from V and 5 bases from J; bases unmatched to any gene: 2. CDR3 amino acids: CASSATGDQPQHF. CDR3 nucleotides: TGTGCCAGCAGCGCAACAGGGGATCAGCCCCAGCATTTT.

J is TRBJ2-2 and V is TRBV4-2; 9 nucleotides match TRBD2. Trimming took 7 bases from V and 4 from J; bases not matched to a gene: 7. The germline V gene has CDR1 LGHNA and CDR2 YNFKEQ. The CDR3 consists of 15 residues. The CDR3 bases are TGTGCCAGCACATTAGCGGGAGAAGTCACCGGGGAGCTGTTTTTT. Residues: CASTLAGEVTGELFF.

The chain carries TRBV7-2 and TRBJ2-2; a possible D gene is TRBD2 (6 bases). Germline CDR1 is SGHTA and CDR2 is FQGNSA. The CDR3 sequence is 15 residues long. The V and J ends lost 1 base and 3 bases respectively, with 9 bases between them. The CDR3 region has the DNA TGTGCCAGCAGCTTAGTGCGGGAATACACCGGGGAGCTGTTTTTT. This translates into CASSLVREYTGELFF. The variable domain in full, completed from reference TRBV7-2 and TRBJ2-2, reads GAGVSQSPSNKVTEKGKDVELRCDPISGHTALYWYRQSLGQGLEFLIYFQGNSAPDKSGLPSDRFSAERTGGSVSTLTIQRTQQEDSAVYLCASSLVREYTGELFFGEGSRLTVL.

In DNA form, the CDR3 reads TGTGCCAGCAGCGCAACTAGACAGGGGGCGGGCACCGGGGAGCTGTTTTTT. This gives the protein CASSATRQGAGTGELFF. V and J are TRBV7-3 and TRBJ2-2, with 10 bases that match TRBD1. The CDR3 has 17 amino acids. Trimming at V came to 5 bases and at J to 4 bases, leaving 10 bases not matched to a gene. Germline V gene sequence: CDR1 SGHTA, CDR2 FQGTGA.

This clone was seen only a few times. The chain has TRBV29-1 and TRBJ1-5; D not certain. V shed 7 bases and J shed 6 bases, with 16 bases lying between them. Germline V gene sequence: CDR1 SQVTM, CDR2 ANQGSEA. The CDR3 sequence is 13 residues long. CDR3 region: CSAGSDRSQPQHF. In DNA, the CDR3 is TGCAGCGCCGGGTCAGACCGGAGTCAGCCCCAGCATTTT.

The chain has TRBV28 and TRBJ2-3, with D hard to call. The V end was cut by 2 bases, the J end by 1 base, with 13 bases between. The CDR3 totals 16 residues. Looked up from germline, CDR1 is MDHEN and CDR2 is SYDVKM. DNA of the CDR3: TGTGCCAGCAGTTTAGGCATGAATCGGGGCACAGATACGCAGTATTTT. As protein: CASSLGMNRGTDTQYF.

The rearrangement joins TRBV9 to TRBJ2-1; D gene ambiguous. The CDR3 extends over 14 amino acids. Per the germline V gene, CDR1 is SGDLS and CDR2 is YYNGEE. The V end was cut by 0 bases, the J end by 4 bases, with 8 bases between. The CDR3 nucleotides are TGTGCCAGCAGCGTAGACGCGAGTTACAATGAGCAGTTCTTC. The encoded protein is CASSVDASYNEQFF.

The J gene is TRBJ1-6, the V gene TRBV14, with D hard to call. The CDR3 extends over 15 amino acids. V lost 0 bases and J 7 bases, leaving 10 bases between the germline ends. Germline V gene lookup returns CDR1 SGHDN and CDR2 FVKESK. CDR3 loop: CASSQDTRYNSPLHF. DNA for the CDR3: TGTGCCAGCAGCCAAGATACCCGGTACAATTCACCCCTCCACTTT.

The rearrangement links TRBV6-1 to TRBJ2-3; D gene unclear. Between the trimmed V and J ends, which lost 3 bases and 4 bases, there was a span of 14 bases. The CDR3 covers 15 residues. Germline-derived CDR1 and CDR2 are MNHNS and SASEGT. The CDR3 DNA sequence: TGTGCCAGCAGTGAGAACTTTGTGCGGCCAGATACGCAGTATTTT. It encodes CASSENFVRPDTQYF.

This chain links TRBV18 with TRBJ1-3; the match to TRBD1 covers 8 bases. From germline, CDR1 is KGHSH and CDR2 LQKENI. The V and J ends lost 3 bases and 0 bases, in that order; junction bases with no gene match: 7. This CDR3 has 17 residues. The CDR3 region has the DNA TGTGCCAGCTCACCCTTGGGGGGACAGGACTCTGGAAACACCATATATTTT. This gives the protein CASSPLGGQDSGNTIYF.

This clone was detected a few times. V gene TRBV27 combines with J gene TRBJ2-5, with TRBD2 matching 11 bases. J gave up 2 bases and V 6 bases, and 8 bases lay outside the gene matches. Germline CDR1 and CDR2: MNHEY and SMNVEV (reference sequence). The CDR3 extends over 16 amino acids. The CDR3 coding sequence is TGTGCCAGCAGCACCGGACTAGCGGGCCTACAAGAGACCCAGTACTTC. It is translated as CASSTGLAGLQETQYF.

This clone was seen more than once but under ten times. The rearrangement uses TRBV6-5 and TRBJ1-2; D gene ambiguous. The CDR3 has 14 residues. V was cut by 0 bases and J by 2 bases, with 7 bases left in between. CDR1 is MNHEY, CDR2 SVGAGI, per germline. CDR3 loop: CASSYSIQNYGYTF. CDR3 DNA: TGTGCCAGCAGTTACTCGATACAAAACTATGGCTACACCTTC.

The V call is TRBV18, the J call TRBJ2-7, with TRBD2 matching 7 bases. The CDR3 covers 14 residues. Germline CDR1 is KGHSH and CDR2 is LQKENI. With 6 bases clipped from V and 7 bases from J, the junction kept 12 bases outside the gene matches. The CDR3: CASSPPAGEREQYF. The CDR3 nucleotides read TGTGCCAGCTCCCCTCCGGCGGGAGAGCGAGAGCAGTACTTC.